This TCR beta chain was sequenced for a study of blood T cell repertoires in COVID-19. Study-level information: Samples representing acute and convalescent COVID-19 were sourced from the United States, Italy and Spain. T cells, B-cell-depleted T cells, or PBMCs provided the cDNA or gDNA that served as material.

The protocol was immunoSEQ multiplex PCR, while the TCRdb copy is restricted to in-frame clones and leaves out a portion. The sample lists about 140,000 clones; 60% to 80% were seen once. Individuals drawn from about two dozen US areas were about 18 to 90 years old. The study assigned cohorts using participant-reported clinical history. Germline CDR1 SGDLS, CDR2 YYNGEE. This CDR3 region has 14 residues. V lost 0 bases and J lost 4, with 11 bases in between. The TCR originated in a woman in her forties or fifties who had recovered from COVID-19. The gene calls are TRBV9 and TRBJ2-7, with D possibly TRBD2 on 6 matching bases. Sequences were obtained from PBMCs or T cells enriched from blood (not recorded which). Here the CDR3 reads CASSVDSGEYEQYF. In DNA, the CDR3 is TGTGCCAGCAGCGTAGATTCGGGAGAGTACGAGCAGTACTTC. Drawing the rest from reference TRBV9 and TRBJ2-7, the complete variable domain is DSGVTQTPKHLITATGQRVTLRCSPRSGDLSVYWYQQSLDQGLQFLIQYYNGEERAKGNILERFSAQQFPDLHSELNLSSLELGDSALYFCASSVDSGEYEQYFGPGTRLTVT.